This passage covers 3 T cell receptor beta chains from one sample sequenced in a study of control samples from healthy donors and cancer patients. TCRdb's table, derived via immunoSEQ multiplex PCR, lists solely in-frame clones and lacks some. This sample has 150,000 to 200,000 clones, with roughly 91% found just once. Sequenced: blood. These receptors all come from a woman aged 25 to 39 in good health.

The chain joins TRBV24-1 to TRBJ1-2; no clear D. Looked up from germline, CDR1 is KGHDR and CDR2 is SFDVKD. This CDR3 contains 15 residues. V was cut by 3 bases and J by 4 bases, with 14 bases left in between. The DNA of the CDR3 is TGTGCCACCAGTGATCCGGTTAGACCGGGCTATGGCTACACCTTC. Protein product: CATSDPVRPGYGYTF.

This chain joins TRBV27 and TRBJ1-6; TRBD1 agrees at 10 bases. Germline V gene data show CDR1 as MNHEY and CDR2 as SMNVEV (reference sequence). CDR3 length: 13 amino acids. J gave up 8 bases and V 6 bases, and 1 base lay outside the gene matches. The CDR3 coding sequence is TGTGCCAGCAGGACAGGGGGCGATTCACCCCTCCACTTT. This codes for CASRTGGDSPLHF.

CDR3 protein: CASSFGQGGEQYF. DNA of the CDR3: TGTGCCAGCAGCTTCGGGCAGGGGGGCGAGCAGTACTTC. The rearrangement links TRBV7-2 to TRBJ2-7; TRBD1 might be the D (7 bases). V lost 3 bases, J lost 6 bases, and 12 bases lay in between. Germline assignment: CDR1 SGHTA and CDR2 FQGNSA. This CDR3 spans 13 amino acids.